The rows below give T cell receptor beta chains drawn from one sample of a study of OX40 agonist ivuxolimab in advanced cancers. The repertoire was sequenced with immunoSEQ multiplex PCR; TCRdb's copy has only in-frame clones and lacks some. The sample shows tens of thousands of clones, about 82% of them seen only once. The sequencing used CD4+ or CD8+ T cells sorted from blood, collected in a trial of the OX40 agonist ivuxolimab. The receptor set was obtained from an adult with an advanced solid tumor such as melanoma, head and neck, liver or kidney cancer. Each CDR3 is given with its conserved first and last residue. The order of the fields is clone size, J gene, D gene, V gene, CDR3 protein, CDR3 DNA. D genes are given only for firm matches. Clone sizes are given selectively: once, few, many, or a class where the clone is expanded.

NA TRBJ2-3 NA TRBV7-7 CASSQHLNPSDTQYF TGTGCCAGCAGCCAACATCTAAACCCATCAGATACGCAGTATTTT
NA TRBJ2-2 NA TRBV4-1 CASSQDAGARFTGELFF TGCGCCAGCAGCCAAGATGCGGGGGCTCGTTTCACCGGGGAGCTGTTTTTT
NA TRBJ2-7 TRBD1 TRBV6-5 CASSYSRLQGAEQYF TGTGCCAGCAGTTACTCCCGCCTCCAGGGGGCAGAGCAGTACTTC
NA TRBJ1-3 NA TRBV4-2 CASSPEPSSGNTIYF TGTGCCAGCAGTCCAGAACCCTCCTCTGGAAACACCATATATTTT
NA TRBJ2-1 TRBD2 TRBV6-1 CASSLGPAGSNEQFF TGTGCCAGCAGTCTGGGACCAGCGGGAAGTAATGAGCAGTTCTTC
NA TRBJ1-2 TRBD1 TRBV7-2 CASSLGYRTGLDGYTF TGTGCCAGCAGCTTAGGATATCGGACAGGGCTAGACGGCTACACCTTC
once TRBJ2-6 NA TRBV7-6 CASSLYSLGTGANVLTF TGTGCCAGCAGCTTATATAGTCTGGGAACTGGGGCCAACGTCCTGACTTTC
NA TRBJ1-4 NA TRBV5-4 CASSPPGAAGNEKLFF TGTGCCAGCAGCCCGCCGGGGGCGGCAGGAAATGAAAAACTGTTTTTT
once TRBJ2-7 NA TRBV6-1 CASTLIGPRDEQYF TGTGCCAGCACCCTAATTGGGCCCCGAGATGAGCAGTACTTC
NA TRBJ2-7 NA TRBV28 CASSLGGGYEQYF TGTGCCAGCAGTCTGGGGGGTGGCTACGAGCAGTACTTC
NA TRBJ1-1 NA TRBV19 CASSIGVWAEAFF TGTGCCAGTAGTATCGGAGTCTGGGCTGAAGCTTTCTTT
few TRBJ2-3 NA TRBV7-2 CASSLFTRTITSTDTQYF TGTGCCAGCAGCTTATTCACCCGGACAATCACTAGCACAGATACGCAGTATTTT
NA TRBJ1-5 TRBD1 TRBV7-2 CASSLGQGNQPQHF TGTGCCAGCAGTCTGGGACAGGGCAATCAGCCCCAGCATTTT
once TRBJ1-6 NA TRBV6-5 CASSLGQRNSPLHF TGTGCCAGCAGTTTGGGGCAGCGGAATTCACCCCTCCACTTT
once TRBJ2-7 NA TRBV7-2 CASSQDALEQYF TGTGCCAGCAGCCAGGACGCACTTGAGCAGTACTTC
NA TRBJ2-5 NA TRBV7-2 CASSLGPTRRGKEETQYF TGTGCCAGCAGCTTAGGCCCCACCAGGAGAGGCAAGGAAGAGACCCAGTACTTC
NA TRBJ2-1 TRBD1 TRBV6-6 CASSVGQGPYNEQFF TGTGCCAGCAGCGTGGGACAGGGTCCCTACAATGAGCAGTTCTTC
NA TRBJ2-7 TRBD2 TRBV6-5 CASSYSASGNYEQYF TGTGCCAGCAGTTACTCGGCTAGCGGAAACTACGAGCAGTACTTC
NA TRBJ2-2 TRBD1 TRBV5-1 CASSLVPGGNTGELFF TGCGCCAGCAGCTTGGTACCAGGGGGTAACACCGGGGAGCTGTTTTTT
NA TRBJ1-1 NA TRBV19 CASSRKGLNTEAFF TGTGCCAGTAGCCGTAAGGGCCTGAACACTGAAGCTTTCTTT
NA TRBJ2-2 TRBD1 TRBV27 CASSSPGQGAGELFF TGTGCCAGCAGTTCGCCTGGACAGGGTGCCGGGGAGCTGTTTTTT
NA TRBJ2-2 TRBD1 TRBV25-1 CASRTGRIGELFF TGTGCCAGCCGGACAGGGCGAATCGGGGAGCTGTTTTTT
NA TRBJ2-4 TRBD2 TRBV2 CASRPLAGGTNIQYF TGTGCCAGCAGGCCACTAGCGGGGGGTACAAACATTCAGTACTTC
NA TRBJ2-3 TRBD2 TRBV19 CASSMGLTGGGTDTQYF TGTGCCAGTAGTATGGGCCTCACCGGGGGGGGGACAGATACGCAGTATTTT
NA TRBJ1-2 TRBD1 TRBV18 CASSPGQESYGYTF TGTGCCAGCTCACCAGGACAGGAATCCTATGGCTACACCTTC
NA TRBJ2-6 NA TRBV5-1 CASSRGAPSSGANVLTF TGCGCCAGCAGCCGGGGAGCTCCGTCCTCTGGGGCCAACGTCCTGACTTTC
NA TRBJ2-3 NA TRBV2 CASSDRGSTDTQYF TGTGCCAGCAGTGACCGGGGTAGCACAGATACGCAGTATTTT
NA TRBJ1-6 NA TRBV19 CATGLGGDSPLHF TGTGCCACAGGGCTCGGGGGAGATTCACCCCTCCACTTT
NA TRBJ2-7 NA TRBV5-4 CASSSPQGSYEQYF TGTGCCAGCAGCTCCCCCCAGGGGTCCTACGAGCAGTACTTC
NA TRBJ1-3 NA TRBV9 CASSDDRTGNTIYF TGTGCCAGCAGCGACGACAGGACCGGAAACACCATATATTTT
NA TRBJ2-3 NA TRBV2 CASRTGFASTADTQYF TGTGCCAGCAGGACCGGATTTGCATCGACGGCAGATACGCAGTATTTT
NA TRBJ1-2 TRBD1 TRBV30 CAWFDRGNYGYTF TGTGCCTGGTTTGACAGGGGGAACTATGGCTACACCTTC
NA TRBJ1-3 NA TRBV19 CASSFSQGPNSGNTIYF TGTGCCAGTAGCTTCTCCCAGGGACCTAACTCTGGAAACACCATATATTTT
NA TRBJ1-4 NA TRBV19 CASSIGQTTNEKLFF TGTGCCAGTAGTATTGGACAAACAACTAATGAAAAACTGTTTTTT
NA TRBJ2-5 NA TRBV5-1 CASSLGQIQETQYF TGCGCCAGCAGCTTGGGACAGATCCAAGAGACCCAGTACTTC
NA TRBJ1-2 NA TRBV7-2 CASSRQGDYGYTF TGTGCCAGCAGCCGCCAGGGAGACTATGGCTACACCTTC